This paragraph reports one T cell receptor beta chain. J was trimmed by 4 bases and V by 4 bases; bases with no gene match: 6. Germline V lookup: CDR1 MNHNS, CDR2 SASEGT. The CDR3 has 14 amino acids. Using a J-beta primer mix together with a sample-barcoded 5' primer, a second PCR was run for 7 to 11 cycles. From the 5' RACE reads, TCRdb called clonotypes with MiXCR, one entry per CDR3 protein. The sample gives more than 650,000 distinct CDR3 sequences, about 24% of which show up once; roughly 22% is in the top ten. This sample was taken from a study of blood T cells in healthy people across ages. This receptor was obtained from a man in his 70s in good health. The sequenced material came from blood. The chain is built from TRBV6-1 and TRBJ1-2; 7 positions match TRBD1. The CDR3 sequence: CASSAWGQFYGYTF. CDR3 nucleotides: TGTGCCAGCAGTGCCTGGGGACAGTTCTATGGCTACACCTTC.